This is a list of T cell receptor beta chains from one sample in a study of CD4 T cells in relation to SARS-CoV-2 and coronaviruses. Generated by immunoSEQ multiplex PCR, the TCRdb table keeps only in-frame clones and is missing some. The profile shows 60,000 to 80,000 clones, over 80% of them singletons. The source material was memory CD4+ T cells from PBMCs. The receptors were gathered from a human donor in good health. Each CDR3 is given with its conserved first and last residue. D genes are given only for firm matches. Where a row states a size, it is once, few, many or the class of an expanded clone; other rows omit it.

clone size: -
V gene: TRBV3-1/TRBV3-2
D gene: -
J gene: TRBJ2-3
CDR3 DNA: TGTGCCAGCAGCCAAGCCCACACAGATACGCAGTATTTT
CDR3 protein: CASSQAHTDTQYF

clone size: -
V gene: TRBV24-1
D gene: TRBD2
J gene: TRBJ2-3
CDR3 DNA: TGTGCCACCAGTCGACTAGCGGGAGACACAGATACGCAGTATTTT
CDR3 protein: CATSRLAGDTDTQYF

clone size: -
V gene: TRBV7-3
D gene: -
J gene: TRBJ2-3
CDR3 DNA: TGTGCCAGCAGCGTAAGTCCCTATAGCACAGATACGCAGTATTTT
CDR3 protein: CASSVSPYSTDTQYF

clone size: -
V gene: TRBV18
D gene: -
J gene: TRBJ2-2
CDR3 DNA: TGTGCCAGCTCACCACGGAAGTCGAGGAACACCGGGGAGCTGTTTTTT
CDR3 protein: CASSPRKSRNTGELFF

clone size: -
V gene: TRBV18
D gene: TRBD2
J gene: TRBJ2-1
CDR3 DNA: TGTGCCAGCTCACCCGGGGGGTCTGAGCAGTTCTTC
CDR3 protein: CASSPGGSEQFF

clone size: -
V gene: TRBV10-2
D gene: TRBD1
J gene: TRBJ1-6
CDR3 DNA: TGCGCCAGCAGATCGGGACAGGGAAATTCACCCCTCCACTTT
CDR3 protein: CASRSGQGNSPLHF

clone size: -
V gene: TRBV5-1
D gene: -
J gene: TRBJ2-7
CDR3 DNA: TGCGCCAGCAGCCAGCCCGACAGCTACGAGCAGTACTTC
CDR3 protein: CASSQPDSYEQYF

clone size: -
V gene: TRBV7-9
D gene: -
J gene: TRBJ2-7
CDR3 DNA: TGTGCCAGCAGCTCAGACTTCTACGAGCAGTACTTC
CDR3 protein: CASSSDFYEQYF

clone size: -
V gene: TRBV28
D gene: TRBD1
J gene: TRBJ1-2
CDR3 DNA: TGTGCCAGCTACGTGAACAGGGGCGAGAAGTATGGCTACACCTTC
CDR3 protein: CASYVNRGEKYGYTF

clone size: few
V gene: TRBV3-1/TRBV3-2
D gene: TRBD1
J gene: TRBJ1-5
CDR3 DNA: TGTGCCAGCGGGTACAGGGGTGGTCAGCCCCAGCATTTT
CDR3 protein: CASGYRGGQPQHF

clone size: once
V gene: TRBV5-6
D gene: -
J gene: TRBJ2-7
CDR3 DNA: TGTGCCAGCAGCTTGCCAGCGACCTACGAGCAGTACTTC
CDR3 protein: CASSLPATYEQYF

clone size: -
V gene: TRBV29-1
D gene: TRBD1
J gene: TRBJ1-2
CDR3 DNA: TGCAGCGTTGCCGGGACAGGGATCAACACCTTC
CDR3 protein: CSVAGTGINTF

clone size: -
V gene: TRBV28
D gene: -
J gene: TRBJ1-2
CDR3 DNA: TGTGCCACCTCCCAGGGCTATCTCTTCTATGGCTACACCTTC
CDR3 protein: CATSQGYLFYGYTF

clone size: -
V gene: TRBV28
D gene: TRBD1
J gene: TRBJ2-1
CDR3 DNA: TGTGCCAGCAGTTTATTGATGACAGGGGGGGACAATGAGCAGTTCTTC
CDR3 protein: CASSLLMTGGDNEQFF

clone size: -
V gene: TRBV7-2
D gene: TRBD2
J gene: TRBJ2-7
CDR3 DNA: TGTGCCAGCAGCTTAGCGGGGGGGTTATCCTCCTACGAGCAGTACTTC
CDR3 protein: CASSLAGGLSSYEQYF

clone size: -
V gene: TRBV7-9
D gene: -
J gene: TRBJ2-7
CDR3 DNA: TGTGCCAGCAGCCGTTCGGGGCCAACCCTCTACGAGCAGTACTTC
CDR3 protein: CASSRSGPTLYEQYF

clone size: -
V gene: TRBV7-2
D gene: -
J gene: TRBJ1-2
CDR3 DNA: TGTGCCAGCAGCTTTATGAGGGATCGAAGCTACACCTTC
CDR3 protein: CASSFMRDRSYTF

clone size: -
V gene: TRBV7-2
D gene: -
J gene: TRBJ1-3
CDR3 DNA: TGTGCCAGCAGCTTTTCAGGCCGAATGTCCACCATATATTTT
CDR3 protein: CASSFSGRMSTIYF

clone size: -
V gene: TRBV5-1
D gene: -
J gene: TRBJ2-2
CDR3 DNA: TGCGCCAGCAGCTTGGGTGCACCCACCGGGGAGCTGTTTTTT
CDR3 protein: CASSLGAPTGELFF

clone size: once
V gene: TRBV5-6
D gene: TRBD1
J gene: TRBJ2-3
CDR3 DNA: TGTGCCAGCGGGTTACAGGGGGCGGCAGATACGCAGTATTTT
CDR3 protein: CASGLQGAADTQYF

clone size: -
V gene: TRBV7-9
D gene: TRBD1
J gene: TRBJ1-1
CDR3 DNA: TGTGCCAGCAGCAGGGGACAGGGGAACACTGAAGCTTTCTTT
CDR3 protein: CASSRGQGNTEAFF

clone size: -
V gene: TRBV19
D gene: TRBD1
J gene: TRBJ2-7
CDR3 DNA: TGTGCCAGCGGCCCAGGGGGCTACGAGCAGTACTTC
CDR3 protein: CASGPGGYEQYF

clone size: -
V gene: TRBV3-1/TRBV3-2
D gene: -
J gene: TRBJ1-2
CDR3 DNA: TGTGCCAGCAGCCCAAGTTCCCGCGCCTATGGCTACACCTTC
CDR3 protein: CASSPSSRAYGYTF

clone size: -
V gene: TRBV7-2
D gene: TRBD1
J gene: TRBJ1-1
CDR3 DNA: TGTGCCAGCAGCTTAATCAGGGGGACTGAAGCTTTCTTT
CDR3 protein: CASSLIRGTEAFF

clone size: -
V gene: TRBV10-2
D gene: TRBD1
J gene: TRBJ2-1
CDR3 DNA: TGCGCCAGCAGTGACCTGACAGGGGGTAAGCAGTTCTTC
CDR3 protein: CASSDLTGGKQFF

clone size: -
V gene: TRBV6-2/TRBV6-3
D gene: -
J gene: TRBJ2-3
CDR3 DNA: TGTGCCAGCAGTTACGGACAGTTTAGCACAGATACGCAGTATTTT
CDR3 protein: CASSYGQFSTDTQYF

clone size: few
V gene: TRBV7-2
D gene: -
J gene: TRBJ2-3
CDR3 DNA: TGTGCCAGCAGGGGGGCTTCTTTGGGTACAGATACGCAGTATTTT
CDR3 protein: CASRGASLGTDTQYF

clone size: -
V gene: TRBV14
D gene: -
J gene: TRBJ1-1
CDR3 DNA: TGTGCCAGCAGCCAATATGGGCACACTGAAGCTTTCTTT
CDR3 protein: CASSQYGHTEAFF

clone size: -
V gene: TRBV18
D gene: TRBD1
J gene: TRBJ1-2
CDR3 DNA: TGTGCCAGCTCACCAGGACAGGGGGCGCATTATGGCTACACCTTC
CDR3 protein: CASSPGQGAHYGYTF

clone size: -
V gene: TRBV6-6
D gene: -
J gene: TRBJ1-4
CDR3 DNA: TGTGCCAGCAGTCGCCCGATGAGCCCTTTGGGTAAAACTAATGAAAAACTGTTTTTT
CDR3 protein: CASSRPMSPLGKTNEKLFF

clone size: -
V gene: TRBV19
D gene: TRBD1
J gene: TRBJ2-7
CDR3 DNA: TGTGCCAGTAGTATTTCAGCTAGGACAGGGGCCTACGAGCAGTACTTC
CDR3 protein: CASSISARTGAYEQYF

clone size: -
V gene: TRBV30
D gene: -
J gene: TRBJ1-2
CDR3 DNA: TGTGCCTCGACGCGCCCCTACTATGGCTACACCTTC
CDR3 protein: CASTRPYYGYTF

clone size: -
V gene: TRBV5-4
D gene: TRBD1
J gene: TRBJ1-2
CDR3 DNA: TGTGCCAGCAGCCCCGACAGGGTAGATGGCTACACCTTC
CDR3 protein: CASSPDRVDGYTF

clone size: -
V gene: TRBV3-1/TRBV3-2
D gene: -
J gene: TRBJ2-4
CDR3 DNA: TGTGCCAGCAGCCAAGGCCTAAACATTCAGTACTTC
CDR3 protein: CASSQGLNIQYF

clone size: -
V gene: TRBV28
D gene: -
J gene: TRBJ1-1
CDR3 DNA: TGTGCCTCGTCCCCAGGGGAAACTGAAGCTTTCTTT
CDR3 protein: CASSPGETEAFF

clone size: -
V gene: TRBV6-5
D gene: -
J gene: TRBJ2-5
CDR3 DNA: TGTGCCAGTAGACGGGCCTCCCAAGAGACCCAGTACTTC
CDR3 protein: CASRRASQETQYF

clone size: -
V gene: TRBV6-5
D gene: TRBD1
J gene: TRBJ2-3
CDR3 DNA: TGTGCCAGCCGCCCGACAGGGGGCACAGATACGCAGTATTTT
CDR3 protein: CASRPTGGTDTQYF

clone size: -
V gene: TRBV7-3
D gene: -
J gene: TRBJ2-1
CDR3 DNA: TGTGCCAGCAGCTTAACGGGGACCTACAATGAGCAGTTCTTC
CDR3 protein: CASSLTGTYNEQFF

clone size: -
V gene: TRBV19
D gene: -
J gene: TRBJ1-5
CDR3 DNA: TGTGCCAGTAGTAGGGGAATGAGGGAACATTTT
CDR3 protein: CASSRGMREHF

clone size: -
V gene: TRBV4-1
D gene: -
J gene: TRBJ1-2
CDR3 DNA: TGCGCCAGCAGCCAAGATGGGCAAAGCGGCTACACCTTC
CDR3 protein: CASSQDGQSGYTF

clone size: -
V gene: TRBV9
D gene: -
J gene: TRBJ2-5
CDR3 DNA: TGTGCCAGCAGCGGGACGAGCCTCCAAGAGACCCAGTACTTC
CDR3 protein: CASSGTSLQETQYF

clone size: medium-sized
V gene: TRBV19
D gene: -
J gene: TRBJ1-5
CDR3 DNA: TGTGCCAGTAATACGTTGTTGGATCAGCCCCAGCATTTT
CDR3 protein: CASNTLLDQPQHF

clone size: -
V gene: TRBV30
D gene: -
J gene: TRBJ2-5
CDR3 DNA: TGTGCCTGGAGAGAAGGGGGACAAGAGACCCAGTACTTC
CDR3 protein: CAWREGGQETQYF

clone size: -
V gene: TRBV15
D gene: -
J gene: TRBJ2-7
CDR3 DNA: TGTGCCACCAGCAGAGATATTGGCAGGGTTTCTTCCTACGAGCAGTACTTC
CDR3 protein: CATSRDIGRVSSYEQYF

clone size: -
V gene: TRBV28
D gene: TRBD1
J gene: TRBJ1-5
CDR3 DNA: TGTGCCAGCATCCAAGGGGGCAGTTTAGGCAATCAGCCCCAGCATTTT
CDR3 protein: CASIQGGSLGNQPQHF

clone size: -
V gene: TRBV19
D gene: TRBD2
J gene: TRBJ2-3
CDR3 DNA: TGTGCCAGTAGTACCGGTTCCGGGACTAGCGGGAGCAGAGATACGCAGTATTTT
CDR3 protein: CASSTGSGTSGSRDTQYF

clone size: -
V gene: TRBV10-1
D gene: -
J gene: TRBJ2-7
CDR3 DNA: TGCGCCAGCAGTGAGCCTAATACTCCCTACGAGCAGTACTTC
CDR3 protein: CASSEPNTPYEQYF

clone size: -
V gene: TRBV7-3
D gene: -
J gene: TRBJ1-4
CDR3 DNA: TGTGCCAGCAGCTTAGGGCCAGGGCCTAATGAAAAACTGTTTTTT
CDR3 protein: CASSLGPGPNEKLFF

clone size: -
V gene: TRBV5-6
D gene: -
J gene: TRBJ2-1
CDR3 DNA: TGTGCCAGCAGCTCCGGACAGAGCTCCTACAATGAGCAGTTCTTC
CDR3 protein: CASSSGQSSYNEQFF

clone size: -
V gene: TRBV30
D gene: TRBD1
J gene: TRBJ1-5
CDR3 DNA: TGTGCCTGGAGTGATGGGATTTTCAACAGGGGCGGAAGCAATCAGCCCCAGCATTTT
CDR3 protein: CAWSDGIFNRGGSNQPQHF

clone size: -
V gene: TRBV6-2/TRBV6-3
D gene: TRBD1
J gene: TRBJ1-6
CDR3 DNA: TGTGCCAGCAGTCCGGTAAGGGGGCGTAATTCACCCCTCCACTTT
CDR3 protein: CASSPVRGRNSPLHF

clone size: -
V gene: TRBV14
D gene: -
J gene: TRBJ2-7
CDR3 DNA: TGTGCCAGCAGCCGAGCAGGCCGATACTACGAGCAGTACTTC
CDR3 protein: CASSRAGRYYEQYF

clone size: -
V gene: TRBV7-2
D gene: -
J gene: TRBJ2-1
CDR3 DNA: TGTGCCAGCAGCTGGGACTTCTACAATGAGCAGTTCTTC
CDR3 protein: CASSWDFYNEQFF

clone size: -
V gene: TRBV21-1
D gene: -
J gene: TRBJ2-5
CDR3 DNA: TGTGCCAGCAGCGTTCGCCCGCCCCCCCAAGAGACCCAGTACTTC
CDR3 protein: CASSVRPPPQETQYF

clone size: -
V gene: TRBV9
D gene: TRBD2
J gene: TRBJ2-1
CDR3 DNA: TGTGCCAGCAGCGGGAGACTAGCGGGAATGCGTGAGCAGTTCTTC
CDR3 protein: CASSGRLAGMREQFF

clone size: -
V gene: TRBV15
D gene: -
J gene: TRBJ1-2
CDR3 DNA: TGTGCCACCAGGGGGCCAGCCATTGACTATGGCTACACCTTC
CDR3 protein: CATRGPAIDYGYTF

clone size: -
V gene: TRBV7-9
D gene: -
J gene: TRBJ2-3
CDR3 DNA: TGTGCCAGCAGCGTCCCCACCAGCACAGATACGCAGTATTTT
CDR3 protein: CASSVPTSTDTQYF

clone size: -
V gene: TRBV30
D gene: -
J gene: TRBJ2-5
CDR3 DNA: TGTGCCTGGAGTAGATCTCGAGAGACCCAGTACTTC
CDR3 protein: CAWSRSRETQYF